Listed here are 26 T cell receptor beta chains from one sample, sequenced in a study of Ad26.COV2.S vaccination and SARS-CoV-2 variants. TCRdb's copy holds only in-frame clones and misses some; the assay was immunoSEQ multiplex PCR. The table includes approximately 460,000 clones, 80% to 90% detected once. Treatment in this sample: 15 to 20 received Ad26.COV2.S at low or high dose, single or two shots; 5 received placebo; per-sample allocation not given. The samples date from day 63 after the first vaccine or placebo injection. Sequences were derived from peripheral blood, sampled in a trial of Ad26.COV2.S vaccine versus placebo. Every receptor here comes from a person between 18 and 65 years old who received the Ad26.COV2.S COVID-19 vaccine or a placebo.

This chain joins TRBV18 and TRBJ2-3; 9 nucleotides agree with TRBD2. The length of the CDR3 is 13 residues. The J segment lost 6 bases and the V segment lost 3 bases, leaving 1 base of the junction unmatched. In germline, CDR1 is KGHSH, CDR2 LQKENI. The CDR3 bases are TGTGCCAGCTCACCCCTAGCGGGGGATACGCAGTATTTT. Protein sequence: CASSPLAGDTQYF.

V and J are TRBV7-2 and TRBJ2-7; 14 nucleotides line up with TRBD2. The ends lost 4 bases at V and 4 bases at J; junction bases unmatched: 3. Germline V gene lookup returns CDR1 SGHTA and CDR2 FQGNSA. CDR3 length: 15 residues. CDR3 nucleotide sequence: TGTGCCAGCAGCTCCAGGACTAGCGGGGGGTACGAGCAGTACTTC. It codes for CASSSRTSGGYEQYF.

This clone showed up just a few times. V is TRBV5-1 and J is TRBJ2-7; D is perhaps TRBD2 (5 bases). Germline V gene data show CDR1 as SGHRS and CDR2 as YFSETQ. The CDR3 is 13 residues long. Trimming took off 4 bases at V and 6 bases at J, with 14 bases between the two ends. The CDR3 loop is CASSTQPGGEQYF. DNA for the CDR3: TGCGCCAGCAGCACACAACCCGGAGGCGAGCAGTACTTC.

This chain joins TRBV10-1 and TRBJ2-2; the D call may be TRBD1 or TRBD2 (6 bases each). This CDR3 has 16 amino acids. The ends were cut back, 7 bases at V and 5 bases at J, with 20 bases in the middle. CDR1 is WNHNN and CDR2 is SYGVQD in the germline V gene (reference sequence). CDR3 nucleotides: TGCGCCAGCATCAAAACGGAGGGGGTACAGACCGGGGAGCTGTTTTTT. Its translation is CASIKTEGVQTGELFF.

This chain uses TRBV6-5 with TRBJ1-6, with TRBD1 as a possible D gene (5 bases). CDR3 size: 15 residues. The V gene lost 8 bases and the J gene lost 5 bases, with 16 bases spanning the gap. Germline-derived CDR1 and CDR2 are MNHEY and SVGAGI. This chain's CDR3 is CASGQTLHDNSPLHF. The DNA of the CDR3 is TGTGCCAGCGGACAAACCCTCCACGATAATTCACCCCTCCACTTT.

This clone was seen a few times. V gene TRBV4-1 combines with J gene TRBJ1-1; a weak D match, TRBD1 (5 bases). The CDR3 consists of 13 residues. CDR1 and CDR2 from the germline V gene are MGHRA and YSYEKL. Trimming shortened V by 4 bases and J by 0 bases, and 6 bases separated the two germline ends. CDR3 DNA: TGCGCCAGCAGCCCGGGGGTGAACACTGAAGCTTTCTTT. It codes for CASSPGVNTEAFF.

The CDR3 sequence: CSGRTGLAGINEQFF. DNA of the CDR3: TGCAGCGGACGAACGGGACTAGCGGGAATCAATGAGCAGTTCTTC. The J gene is TRBJ2-1, the V gene TRBV29-1; TRBD2 aligns across 13 bases. V lost 7 bases and J lost 6; bases outside the gene matches: 9. The CDR3 totals 15 residues. CDR1 and CDR2 (germline): SQVTM, ANQGSEA.

The gene calls are TRBV28 and TRBJ2-3, with TRBD1 matching over 10 bases. The CDR3 sequence is 15 residues long. The J segment lost 4 bases and the V segment lost 4 bases, leaving 5 bases of the junction unmatched. CDR1 and CDR2 from the germline V gene are MDHEN and SYDVKM. The CDR3 loop is CASSSGTGVADTQYF. CDR3 nucleotide sequence: TGTGCCAGCAGTTCCGGGACAGGGGTTGCAGATACGCAGTATTTT.

CDR3 amino acids: CASSLAFGNNEQFF. CDR3 bases: TGTGCCAGCAGCTTAGCTTTCGGGAACAATGAGCAGTTCTTC. The rearrangement joins TRBV11-2 to TRBJ2-1, with D tentatively TRBD2 (5 bases). Germline CDR1 is SGHAT and CDR2 is FQNNGV. Deletions cut 1 base from V and 5 bases from J, with 9 bases between. The CDR3 covers 14 residues.

This clone was seen a few times. V usage is TRBV18 and J usage is TRBJ1-1; no reliable D call. The CDR3 runs to 14 residues. Trimming shortened V by 3 bases and J by 7 bases, and 15 bases separated the two germline ends. Looked up from germline, CDR1 is KGHSH and CDR2 is LQKENI. This CDR3 reads CASSPGRTEGEAFF. Here the CDR3 DNA reads TGTGCCAGCTCACCTGGCCGGACCGAGGGTGAAGCTTTCTTT.

The CDR3 loop is CSASGLTDTQYF. The CDR3 nucleotides are TGCAGTGCTAGTGGCCTCACAGATACGCAGTATTTT. J is TRBJ2-3 and V is TRBV20-1; D gene unclear. The V gene lost 3 bases and the J gene lost 2 bases, with 6 bases spanning the gap. The CDR3 is 12 amino acids. Per germline, CDR1 DFQATT and CDR2 SNEGSKA (reference sequence).

The chain couples TRBV10-3 to TRBJ2-7; 11 nucleotides line up with TRBD1. J lost 0 bases, V lost 3 bases, and 1 base had no gene match. CDR1 and CDR2 (germline): ENHRY, SYGVKD. The CDR3 length is 15 residues. CDR3: CAISDGTGGSYEQYF. The CDR3 region has the DNA TGTGCCATCAGTGACGGGACAGGGGGCTCCTACGAGCAGTACTTC.

V gene TRBV3-1 (or the pseudogene TRBV3-2) combines with J gene TRBJ1-2, with D possibly TRBD1 on 6 matching bases. CDR1 and CDR2 from the germline V gene are LGHDT and YNNKEL (reference sequence). Trimming removed 3 bases at V and 4 bases at J, with 12 bases between. CDR3 size: 14 residues. The CDR3 reads CASSQGGRTYGYTF. CDR3 sequence (DNA): TGTGCCAGCAGCCAGGGGGGGCGGACCTATGGCTACACCTTC.

This clone was counted a few times. V gene TRBV7-9 combines with J gene TRBJ1-1; no reliable D call. This CDR3 has 14 amino acids. Trimming removed 5 bases from V and 0 bases from J, with 10 bases in between. The germline V gene encodes CDR1 SEHNR and CDR2 FQNEAQ (reference sequence). CDR3 amino acids: CASSPREVNTEAFF. CDR3 bases: TGTGCCAGCAGCCCCCGTGAGGTGAACACTGAAGCTTTCTTT.

This chain connects TRBV3-1 (or the pseudogene TRBV3-2) to TRBJ1-2, with D possibly matching TRBD1 (5 bases). The CDR3 contains 15 residues. Trimming left V 1 base short and J 3 bases short, with 12 bases between. Per the germline V gene, CDR1 is LGHDT and CDR2 is YNNKEL (reference sequence). CDR3 bases: TGTGCCAGCAGCCAAGGACGGGGGGGATACTATGGCTACACCTTC. Protein sequence: CASSQGRGGYYGYTF.

The V and J genes are TRBV7-9 and TRBJ2-2, with 7 bases aligning to TRBD2. There are 16 residues in the CDR3. After removal of 8 bases from V and 2 bases from J, the junction contained 11 bases not matched to a gene. The germline gives CDR1 SEHNR, CDR2 FQNEAQ (reference sequence). CDR3 sequence: CASLRGGNRNTGELFF. The CDR3 DNA reads TGTGCCAGCTTGAGGGGAGGGAATAGAAACACCGGGGAGCTGTTTTTT. The entire variable domain, with the rest obtained from reference TRBV7-9 and TRBJ2-2, is as follows: DTGVSQNPRHKITKRGQNVTFRCDPISEHNRLYWYRQTLGQGPEFLTYFQNEAQLEKSRLLSDRFSAERPKGSFSTLEIQRTEQGDSAMYLCASLRGGNRNTGELFFGEGSRLTVL.

The chain uses TRBV7-9 and TRBJ2-7; D is undetermined. Germline V gives CDR1 SEHNR, CDR2 FQNEAQ (reference sequence). V lost 1 base and J lost 2, with 6 bases in between. There are 13 residues in the CDR3. The CDR3: CASSLDTAYEQYF. Here the CDR3 DNA reads TGTGCCAGCAGCTTAGATACAGCCTACGAGCAGTACTTC.

The rearrangement uses TRBV5-1 and TRBJ2-7, with TRBD2 matching over 8 bases. This CDR3 comprises 16 residues. Germline-derived CDR1 and CDR2 are SGHRS and YFSETQ. V shed 1 base, J shed 3 bases, and the junction held 9 bases outside the gene matches. DNA of the CDR3: TGCGCCAGCAGCTTGTTGACGGGACTAGGGGGCTACGAGCAGTACTTC. Amino acids: CASSLLTGLGGYEQYF.

This clone was counted between two and nine times. The J gene is TRBJ1-2, the V gene TRBV4-1; D not resolved. The CDR3 sequence is 14 residues long. Germline V lookup: CDR1 MGHRA, CDR2 YSYEKL. V lost 0 bases and J lost 2, with 7 bases in between. The CDR3, as DNA: TGCGCCAGCAGCCAAGAAGGGCTCAACTATGGCTACACCTTC. Translating gives CASSQEGLNYGYTF.

The genes are TRBV18 and TRBJ1-1, with D possibly matching TRBD1 (5 bases). Germline-derived CDR1 and CDR2 are KGHSH and LQKENI. The CDR3 totals 13 residues. Deletions cut 5 bases from V and 1 base from J, with 8 bases between. CDR3 DNA sequence: TGTGCCAGCTCAGGGACGGCGAACACTGAAGCTTTCTTT. Protein product: CASSGTANTEAFF.

V usage is TRBV18 and J usage is TRBJ2-7; 8 nucleotides line up with TRBD1. Germline CDR1 reads KGHSH; CDR2 reads LQKENI. The V segment lost 6 bases and the J segment 2 bases; nucleotides outside the gene matches: 3. There are 13 residues in the CDR3. Written as DNA, the CDR3 is TGTGCCAGCTCGCTACAGGGGGCCTACGAGCAGTACTTC. Translation gives CASSLQGAYEQYF.

This chain connects TRBV2 to TRBJ2-7, with a weak D call TRBD1 (5 bases). Germline values: CDR1 SNHLY, CDR2 FYNNEI. This CDR3 is built from 12 residues. V was shortened by 8 bases and J by 7 bases, with 15 bases between the two germline ends. Here the CDR3 DNA reads TGTGCCAGCGGGGCAGGGTACTTGGAGCAGTACTTC. This translates into CASGAGYLEQYF. The variable domain in full, with the rest retrieved from reference TRBV2 and TRBJ2-7, is EPEVTQTPSHQVTQMGQEVILRCVPISNHLYFYWYRQILGQKVEFLVSFYNNEISEKSEIFDDQFSVERPDGSNFTLKIRSTKLEDSAMYFCASGAGYLEQYFGPGTRLTVT.

This clone was seen at least ten times. The V call is TRBV14, the J call TRBJ2-5; TRBD2 matches at 10 bases. The CDR3 is 16 amino acids. Losses at the gene ends were 1 base for V and 4 bases for J; bases not matched to a gene: 6. The germline V gene has CDR1 SGHDN and CDR2 FVKESK. DNA of the CDR3: TGTGCCAGCAGCCAAGTTTCTAGCGGGGGTGCAGAGACCCAGTACTTC. It specifies CASSQVSSGGAETQYF.

Here the CDR3 DNA reads TGTGCCAGCAGTTTATTCCCCGGGACAGGGATGGTCGAGCAGTACTTC. Protein sequence: CASSLFPGTGMVEQYF. The rearrangement uses TRBV27 and TRBJ2-7, with 9 positions matching TRBD1. CDR1 is MNHEY, CDR2 SMNVEV, per germline (reference sequence). V was pared by 1 base and J by 6 bases, with 10 bases of the junction left unmatched. CDR3 length: 16 residues.

The chain carries TRBV4-3 and TRBJ2-3, with D possibly matching TRBD2 (5 bases). The CDR3 has 15 residues. Germline V lookup: CDR1 LGHNA, CDR2 YSLEER. Deletions cut 0 bases from V and 3 bases from J, with 10 bases between. The CDR3 loop reads CASSQELGMTDTQYF. CDR3 nucleotides: TGCGCCAGCAGCCAAGAACTAGGAATGACAGATACGCAGTATTTT.

V usage is TRBV6-6 and J usage is TRBJ2-2; D remains unclear. Trimming pared 5 bases from V and 2 bases from J, leaving 3 bases between. Germline-derived CDR1 and CDR2 are MNHNY and SVGAGI (reference sequence). The CDR3 contains 12 residues. DNA of the CDR3: TGTGCCAGCAGTAAAAACACCGGGGAGCTGTTTTTT. Its protein product is CASSKNTGELFF.